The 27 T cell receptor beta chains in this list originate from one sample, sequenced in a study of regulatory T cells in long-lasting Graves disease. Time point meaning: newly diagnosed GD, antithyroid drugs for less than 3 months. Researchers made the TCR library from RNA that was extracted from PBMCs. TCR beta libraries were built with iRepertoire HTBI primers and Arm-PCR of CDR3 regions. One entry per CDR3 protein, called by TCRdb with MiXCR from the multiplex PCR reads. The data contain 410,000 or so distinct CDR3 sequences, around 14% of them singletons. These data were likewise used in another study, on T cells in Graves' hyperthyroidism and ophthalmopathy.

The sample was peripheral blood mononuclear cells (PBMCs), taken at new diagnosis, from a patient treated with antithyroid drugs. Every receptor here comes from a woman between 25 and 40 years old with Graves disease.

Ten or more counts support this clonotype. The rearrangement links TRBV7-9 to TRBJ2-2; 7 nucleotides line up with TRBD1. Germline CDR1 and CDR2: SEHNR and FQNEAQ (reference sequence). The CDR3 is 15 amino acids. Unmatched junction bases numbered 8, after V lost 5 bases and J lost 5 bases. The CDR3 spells CASSPRAGGTGELFF. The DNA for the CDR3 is TGTGCCAGCAGCCCCAGGGCAGGGGGAACCGGGGAGCTGTTTTTT.

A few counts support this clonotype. Written as DNA, the CDR3 is TGTGCCACCAGTGAGTCGGGACGGCCCTCGGGCTACACCTTC. Translated: CATSESGRPSGYTF. The J gene is TRBJ1-2, the V gene TRBV24-1; D is perhaps TRBD1 (5 bases). CDR3 size: 14 residues. V lost 4 bases and J 8 bases, leaving 16 bases between the germline ends. Germline assignment: CDR1 KGHDR and CDR2 SFDVKD.

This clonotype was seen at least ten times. CDR3 in amino acids: CASRLYGIRETQYF. The CDR3 DNA is TGTGCCAGCAGGCTGTACGGGATTCGTGAGACCCAGTACTTC. The V call is TRBV28, the J call TRBJ2-5, with a tentative D call TRBD2 (5 bases). The CDR3 loop spans 14 amino acids. Trimming took off 6 bases at V and 5 bases at J, with 16 bases between the two ends. Germline CDR1 and CDR2: MDHEN and SYDVKM.

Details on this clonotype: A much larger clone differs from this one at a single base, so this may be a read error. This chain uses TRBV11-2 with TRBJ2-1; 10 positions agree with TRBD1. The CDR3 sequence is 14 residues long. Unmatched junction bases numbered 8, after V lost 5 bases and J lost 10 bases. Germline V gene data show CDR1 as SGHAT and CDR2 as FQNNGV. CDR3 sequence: CASSLWDRGGEQFF. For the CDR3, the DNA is TGTGCCAGCAGCCTATGGGACAGGGGCGGCGAGCAGTTCTTC.

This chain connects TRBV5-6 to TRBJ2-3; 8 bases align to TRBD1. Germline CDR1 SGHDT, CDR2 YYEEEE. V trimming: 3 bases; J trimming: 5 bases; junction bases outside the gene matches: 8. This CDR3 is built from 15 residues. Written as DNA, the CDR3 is TGTGCCAGCAGCTCCTGGGGCAGGGGGCTAGATACGCAGTATTTT. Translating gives CASSSWGRGLDTQYF. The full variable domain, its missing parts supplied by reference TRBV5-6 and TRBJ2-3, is DAGVTQSPTHLIKTRGQQVTLRCSPKSGHDTVSWYQQALGQGPQFIFQYYEEEERQRGNFPDRFSGHQFPNYSSELNVNALLLGDSALYLCASSSWGRGLDTQYFGPGTRLTVL.

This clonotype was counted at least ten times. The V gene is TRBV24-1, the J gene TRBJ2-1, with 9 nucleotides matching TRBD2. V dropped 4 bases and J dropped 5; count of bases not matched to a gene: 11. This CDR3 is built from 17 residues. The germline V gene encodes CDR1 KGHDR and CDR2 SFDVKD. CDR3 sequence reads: CATSDPYSGRLNNEQFF. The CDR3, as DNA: TGTGCCACCAGTGACCCTTATAGCGGGAGATTGAACAATGAGCAGTTCTTC.

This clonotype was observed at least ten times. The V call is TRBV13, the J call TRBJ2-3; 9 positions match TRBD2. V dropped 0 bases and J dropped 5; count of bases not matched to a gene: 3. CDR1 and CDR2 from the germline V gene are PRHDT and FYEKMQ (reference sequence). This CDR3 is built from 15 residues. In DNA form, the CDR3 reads TGTGCCAGCAGCTTAGGGGTAGCGGGAGAAGATACGCAGTATTTT. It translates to CASSLGVAGEDTQYF. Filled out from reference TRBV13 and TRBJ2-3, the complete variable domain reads AAGVIQSPRHLIKEKRETATLKCYPIPRHDTVYWYQQGPGQDPQFLISFYEKMQSDKGSIPDRFSAQQFSDYHSELNMSSLELGDSALYFCASSLGVAGEDTQYFGPGTRLTVL.

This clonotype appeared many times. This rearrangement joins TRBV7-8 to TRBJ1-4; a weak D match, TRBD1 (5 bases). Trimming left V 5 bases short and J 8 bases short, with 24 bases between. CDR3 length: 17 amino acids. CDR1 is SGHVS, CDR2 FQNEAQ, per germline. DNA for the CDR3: TGTGCCAGCAGCGGATCACCGGGACTCCTAAGGAGGGAAAAACTGTTTTTT. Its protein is CASSGSPGLLRREKLFF.

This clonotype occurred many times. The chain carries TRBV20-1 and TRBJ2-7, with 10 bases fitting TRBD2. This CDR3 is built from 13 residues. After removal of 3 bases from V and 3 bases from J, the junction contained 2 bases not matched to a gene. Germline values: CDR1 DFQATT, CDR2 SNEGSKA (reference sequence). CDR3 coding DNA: TGCAGTGCTAGCCCTAGCGGGAGCTACGAGCAGTACTTC. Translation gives CSASPSGSYEQYF.

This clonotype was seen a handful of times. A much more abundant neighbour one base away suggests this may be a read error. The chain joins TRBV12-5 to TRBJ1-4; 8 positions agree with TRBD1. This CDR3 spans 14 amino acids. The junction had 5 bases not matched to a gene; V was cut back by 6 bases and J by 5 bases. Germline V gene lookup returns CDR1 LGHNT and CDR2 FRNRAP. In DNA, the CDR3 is TGTGCTAGTGGCCACGGACAGGGCAATGAAAAACTGTTTTTT. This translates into CASGHGQGNEKLFF. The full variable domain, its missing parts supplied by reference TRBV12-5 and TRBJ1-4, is DARVTQTPRHKVTEMGQEVTMRCQPILGHNTVFWYRQTMMQGLELLAYFRNRAPLDDSGMPKDRFSAEMPDATLATLKIQPSEPRDSAVYFCASGHGQGNEKLFFGSGTQLSVL.

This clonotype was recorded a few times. The CDR3, as DNA: TGTGCCAGCAGCTTGTTGTCAAGGGAACTCAATCAGCCCCAGCATTTT. Translation: CASSLLSRELNQPQHF. The chain links TRBV5-8 to TRBJ1-5; D not certain. V lost 1 base to trimming and J lost 3 bases, with 14 bases between them. In germline, CDR1 is SGHTS, CDR2 YDEGEE. This CDR3 comprises 16 residues.

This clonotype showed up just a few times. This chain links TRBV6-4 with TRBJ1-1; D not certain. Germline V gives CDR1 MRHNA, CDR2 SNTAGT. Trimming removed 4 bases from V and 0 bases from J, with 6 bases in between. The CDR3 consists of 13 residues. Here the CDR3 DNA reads TGTGCCAGCAGTGCCAAAATGAACACTGAAGCTTTCTTT. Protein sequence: CASSAKMNTEAFF.

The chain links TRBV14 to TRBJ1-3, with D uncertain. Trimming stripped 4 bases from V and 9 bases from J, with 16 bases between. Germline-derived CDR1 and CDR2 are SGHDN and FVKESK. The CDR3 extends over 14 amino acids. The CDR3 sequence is CASSPRTPPGTIYF. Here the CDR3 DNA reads TGTGCCAGCAGCCCGCGGACTCCCCCGGGCACCATATATTTT.

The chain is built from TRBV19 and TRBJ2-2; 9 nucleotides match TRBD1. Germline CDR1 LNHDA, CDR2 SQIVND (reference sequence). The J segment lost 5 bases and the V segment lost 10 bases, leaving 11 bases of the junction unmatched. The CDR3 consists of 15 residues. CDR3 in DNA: TGTGCCACAGTAGAGGGGACAGGGAGAACCGGGGAGCTGTTTTTT. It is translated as CATVEGTGRTGELFF.

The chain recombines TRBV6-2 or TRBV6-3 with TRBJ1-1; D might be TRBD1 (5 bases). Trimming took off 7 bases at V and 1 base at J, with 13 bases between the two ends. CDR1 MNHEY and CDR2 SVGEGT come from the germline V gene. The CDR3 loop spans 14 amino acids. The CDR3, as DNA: TGTGCCAGCAACTACCGGGACCCGAACACTGAAGCTTTCTTT. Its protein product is CASNYRDPNTEAFF.

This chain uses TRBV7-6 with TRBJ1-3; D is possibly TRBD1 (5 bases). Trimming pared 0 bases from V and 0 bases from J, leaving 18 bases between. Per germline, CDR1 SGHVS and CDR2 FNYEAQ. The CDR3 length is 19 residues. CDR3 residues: CASSLARSQGASSGNTIYF. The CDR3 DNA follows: TGTGCCAGCAGCTTAGCGCGAAGTCAGGGCGCGAGCTCTGGAAACACCATATATTTT. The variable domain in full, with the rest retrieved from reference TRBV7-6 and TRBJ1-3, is GAGVSQSPRYKVTKRGQDVALRCDPISGHVSLYWYRQALGQGPEFLTYFNYEAQQDKSGLPNDRFSAERPEGSISTLTIQRTEQRDSAMYRCASSLARSQGASSGNTIYFGEGSWLTVV.

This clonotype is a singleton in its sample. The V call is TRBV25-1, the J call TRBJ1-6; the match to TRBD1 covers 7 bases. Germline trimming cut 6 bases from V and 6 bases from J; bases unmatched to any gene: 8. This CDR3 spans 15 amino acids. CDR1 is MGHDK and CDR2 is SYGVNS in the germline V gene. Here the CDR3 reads CASSLRQGGNSPLHF. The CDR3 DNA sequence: TGTGCCAGCAGCCTTAGACAGGGAGGTAATTCACCCCTCCACTTT.

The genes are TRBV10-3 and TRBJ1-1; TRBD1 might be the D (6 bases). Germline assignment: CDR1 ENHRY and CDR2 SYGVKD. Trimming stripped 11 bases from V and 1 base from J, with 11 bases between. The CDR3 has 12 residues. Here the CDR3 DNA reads TGTGCCTCCGGGACATCGAACACTGAAGCTTTCTTT. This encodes CASGTSNTEAFF.

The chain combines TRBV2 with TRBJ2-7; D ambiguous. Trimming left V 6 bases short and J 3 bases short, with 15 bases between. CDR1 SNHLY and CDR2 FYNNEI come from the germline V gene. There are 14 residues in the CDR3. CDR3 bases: TGTGCCAGCAGAGGCAGAAACGGTGTCTACGAGCAGTACTTC. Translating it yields CASRGRNGVYEQYF.

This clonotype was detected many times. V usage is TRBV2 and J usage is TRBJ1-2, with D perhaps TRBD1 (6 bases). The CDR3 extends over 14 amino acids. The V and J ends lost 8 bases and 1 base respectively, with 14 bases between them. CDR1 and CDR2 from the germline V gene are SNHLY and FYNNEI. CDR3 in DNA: TGTGCCAGCTTCCAGGGGCGCGATAACTATGGCTACACCTTC. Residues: CASFQGRDNYGYTF.

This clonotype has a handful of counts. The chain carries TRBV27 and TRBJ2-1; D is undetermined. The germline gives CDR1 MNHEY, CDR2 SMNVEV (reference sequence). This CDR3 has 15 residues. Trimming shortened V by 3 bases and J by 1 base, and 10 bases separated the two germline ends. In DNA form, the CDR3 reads TGTGCCAGCAGTTTTTTGGGTTTATCCTACAATGAGCAGTTCTTC. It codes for CASSFLGLSYNEQFF.

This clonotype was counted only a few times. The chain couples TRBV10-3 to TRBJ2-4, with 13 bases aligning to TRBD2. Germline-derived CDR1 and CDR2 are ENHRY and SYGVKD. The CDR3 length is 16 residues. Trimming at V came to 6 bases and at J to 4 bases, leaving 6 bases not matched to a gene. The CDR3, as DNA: TGTGCCATCAGGGAGGGACTAGCGGGATGGAAAAACATTCAGTACTTC. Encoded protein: CAIREGLAGWKNIQYF.

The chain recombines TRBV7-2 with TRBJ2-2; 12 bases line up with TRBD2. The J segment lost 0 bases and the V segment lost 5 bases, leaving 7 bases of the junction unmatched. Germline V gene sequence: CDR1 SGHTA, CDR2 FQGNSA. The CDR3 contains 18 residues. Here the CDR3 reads CASSRERTSGANTGELFF. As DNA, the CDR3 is TGTGCCAGCAGCCGCGAAAGGACTAGCGGGGCGAACACCGGGGAGCTGTTTTTT.

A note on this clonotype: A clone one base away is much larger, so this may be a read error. The DNA for the CDR3 is TGTGCCGGCAGCCCCTGGACAGGGGTGGACTACGAGCAGTACTTC. Translating it yields CAGSPWTGVDYEQYF. J is TRBJ2-7 and V is TRBV11-2; TRBD1 matches 9 bases. Germline CDR1 is SGHAT and CDR2 is FQNNGV. The CDR3 consists of 15 residues.

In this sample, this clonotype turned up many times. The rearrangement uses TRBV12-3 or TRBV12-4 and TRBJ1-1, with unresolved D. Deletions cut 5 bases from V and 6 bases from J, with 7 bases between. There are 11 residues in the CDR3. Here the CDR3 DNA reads TGTGCCAGCAGTCCGGAGCCTGAAGCTTTCTTT. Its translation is CASSPEPEAFF.

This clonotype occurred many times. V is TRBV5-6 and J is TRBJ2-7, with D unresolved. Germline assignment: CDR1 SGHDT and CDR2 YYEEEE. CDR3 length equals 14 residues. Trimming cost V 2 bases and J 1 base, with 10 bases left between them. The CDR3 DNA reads TGTGCCAGCAGCTTCTACAGAAATTCCTACGAGCAGTACTTC. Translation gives CASSFYRNSYEQYF.

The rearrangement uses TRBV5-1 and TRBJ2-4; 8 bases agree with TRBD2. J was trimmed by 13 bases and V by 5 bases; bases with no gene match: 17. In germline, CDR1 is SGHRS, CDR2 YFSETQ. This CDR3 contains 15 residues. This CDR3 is CASRSPGLGPSEQYF. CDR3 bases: TGCGCCAGCAGATCACCGGGACTAGGACCGTCGGAGCAGTACTTC.